The source of this TCR beta chain is a study of PD-1 blockade in classical Hodgkin lymphoma. The assay was immunoSEQ multiplex PCR, and TCRdb's table has in-frame clones only and misses some. The table shows 20,000 to 25,000 clones, with 73% occurring only once. All trial patients relapsed after autologous stem cell transplantation. This clone was seen only a few times. The CDR3 loop spans 16 amino acids. The V gene's germline CDR1 is SGHRS and CDR2 YFSETQ. V lost 1 base, J lost 5 bases, and 7 bases stayed unmatched. The input for sequencing was peripheral blood mononuclear cells (PBMCs), taken before the second cycle of nivolumab. The genes are TRBV5-1 and TRBJ2-7, with 12 bases lining up with TRBD1. This sequence was found in a human donor with classical Hodgkin lymphoma. CDR3 amino acids: CASSLNIGTGGHEQYF. The CDR3 DNA reads as TGCGCCAGCAGCTTGAATATCGGGACAGGGGGCCACGAGCAGTACTTC.